A selection of T cell receptor beta chains follows, all from one sample in a study of T cell responses to AZD1222 COVID-19 vaccine. Data came from immunoSEQ multiplex PCR; TCRdb stores just in-frame clones and leaves some out. The sample contains 150,000 to 200,000 clones, about 90% of which appear only once. The sequencing used peripheral blood, collected on day 0 of AZD1222 vaccination. These receptors were collected from an adult in good health. Both conserved end residues are part of each CDR3.

v_gene	j_gene	CDR3aa
TRBV19	TRBJ2-3	CASTPRSLWGSRGQASGRPDTQYF
TRBV19	TRBJ1-5	CASRTSEKPDQPQHF
TRBV6-4	TRBJ1-3	CASSEEPSGNTIYF
TRBV27	TRBJ2-1	CASTPGSGSYNEQFF
TRBV7-2	TRBJ2-7	CASSSSRVGEQYF
TRBV27	TRBJ2-7	CASSPPGLAGGYEQYF
TRBV24-1	TRBJ1-4	CAISTGSNEKLFF
TRBV7-6	TRBJ2-2	CASSLPSRGSRDTGELFF
TRBV4-3	TRBJ2-7	CASSQEAGIGEQYF
TRBV13	TRBJ2-5	CASSLGLAAETQYF
TRBV6-4	TRBJ2-1	CASSPGQGEGNEQFF
TRBV28	TRBJ1-5	CASGRGIDQPQHF
TRBV28	TRBJ2-5	CASSFRTSGRETQYF